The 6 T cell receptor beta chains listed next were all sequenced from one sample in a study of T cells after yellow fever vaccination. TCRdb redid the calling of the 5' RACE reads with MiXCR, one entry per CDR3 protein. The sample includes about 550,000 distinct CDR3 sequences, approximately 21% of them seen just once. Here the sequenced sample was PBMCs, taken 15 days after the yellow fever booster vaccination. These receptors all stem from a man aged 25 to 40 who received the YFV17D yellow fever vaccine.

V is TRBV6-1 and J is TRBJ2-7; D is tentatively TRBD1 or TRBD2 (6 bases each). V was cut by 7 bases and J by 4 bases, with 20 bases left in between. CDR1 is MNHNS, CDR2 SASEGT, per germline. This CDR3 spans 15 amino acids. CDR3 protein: CASTWLAGGGYEQYF. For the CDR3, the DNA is TGTGCCAGCACCTGGCTAGCCGGGGGCGGGTACGAGCAGTACTTC.

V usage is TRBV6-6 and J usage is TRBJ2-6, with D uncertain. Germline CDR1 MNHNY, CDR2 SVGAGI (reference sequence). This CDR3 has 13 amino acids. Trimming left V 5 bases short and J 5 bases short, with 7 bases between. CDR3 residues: CASSLLRANVLTF. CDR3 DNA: TGTGCCAGCAGTCTACTAAGGGCCAACGTCCTGACTTTC.

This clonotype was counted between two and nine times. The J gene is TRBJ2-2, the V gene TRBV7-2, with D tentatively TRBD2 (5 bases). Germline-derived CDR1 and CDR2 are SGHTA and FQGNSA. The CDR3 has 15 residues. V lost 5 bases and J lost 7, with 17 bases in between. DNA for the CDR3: TGTGCCAGCAGCCCCACTAGAAATTTAGGCGGGGAGCTGTTTTTT. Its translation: CASSPTRNLGGELFF.

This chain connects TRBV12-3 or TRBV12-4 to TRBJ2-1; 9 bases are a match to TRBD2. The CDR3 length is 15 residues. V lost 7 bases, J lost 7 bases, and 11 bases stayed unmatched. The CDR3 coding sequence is TGTGCCAGCACCCCGGAAGCGGGAGGTGGGAATGAGCAGTTCTTC. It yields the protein CASTPEAGGGNEQFF.

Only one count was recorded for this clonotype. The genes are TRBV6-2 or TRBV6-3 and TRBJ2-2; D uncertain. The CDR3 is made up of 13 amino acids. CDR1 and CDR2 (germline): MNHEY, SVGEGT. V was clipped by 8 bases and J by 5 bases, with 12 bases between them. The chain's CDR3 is CASRSPKTGELFF. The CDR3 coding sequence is TGTGCCAGCCGTAGCCCAAAGACCGGGGAGCTGTTTTTT.

CDR3 region: CASSHSGAGQPQHF. CDR3 DNA: TGTGCCAGCAGTCATTCGGGGGCGGGGCAGCCCCAGCATTTT. The gene calls are TRBV7-2 and TRBJ1-5; D is perhaps TRBD1 (6 bases). The V gene's germline CDR1 is SGHTA and CDR2 FQGNSA. V was pared by 6 bases and J by 7 bases, with 16 bases between. This CDR3 has 14 residues. Complete variable domain (other parts from reference TRBV7-2 and TRBJ1-5): GAGVSQSPSNKVTEKGKDVELRCDPISGHTALYWYRQSLGQGLEFLIYFQGNSAPDKSGLPSDRFSAERTGGSVSTLTIQRTQQEDSAVYLCASSHSGAGQPQHFGDGTRLSIL.